These 32 T cell receptor beta chains came from one sample sequenced in a study of hypomethylating agent response in myelodysplastic syndrome. Repertoires were generated with immunoSEQ multiplex PCR, while TCRdb's copy carries only in-frame clones and drops some. The sample carries about 5,400 clones, 85% to 90% recorded once. The material sequenced was bone marrow, taken before or after starting hypomethylating agent treatment for myelodysplastic syndrome (not recorded which). All receptors derive from a human donor with myelodysplastic syndrome.

This chain uses TRBV30 with TRBJ1-6; D uncertain. The CDR3 runs to 17 residues. Germline V gives CDR1 GTSNPN, CDR2 SVGIG (reference sequence). The ends were cut back, 0 bases at V and 5 bases at J, with 17 bases in the middle. The CDR3 sequence is CAWSVPPPQSNNSPLHF. CDR3 DNA sequence: TGTGCCTGGAGTGTACCCCCGCCTCAGTCAAATAATTCACCCCTCCACTTT.

The V gene is TRBV30, the J gene TRBJ1-2; D is unclear. Trimming shortened V by 8 bases and J by 7 bases, and 17 bases separated the two germline ends. From germline, CDR1 is GTSNPN and CDR2 SVGIG (reference sequence). The CDR3 covers 12 residues. In DNA form, the CDR3 reads TGTGCCGGTATGGAGGGCTCGAGTGGCTACACCTTC. The encoded protein is CAGMEGSSGYTF.

This clone was counted only a few times. This sequence joins TRBV10-2 and TRBJ2-7; D may be TRBD1 (6 bases). Germline V CDR1 and CDR2: WSHSY, SAAADI. This CDR3 is 13 amino acids long. Trimming took off 4 bases at V and 7 bases at J, with 14 bases between the two ends. This CDR3 is CASSAGGRREQYV. CDR3 DNA sequence: TGCGCCAGCAGTGCTGGGGGCCGTCGGGAGCAGTACGTC.

The gene calls are TRBV6-4 and TRBJ1-6; D may be TRBD1 (5 bases). This CDR3 has 15 residues. V lost 8 bases, J lost 8 bases, and 19 bases lay in between. Germline CDR1 and CDR2: MRHNA and SNTAGT. In DNA form, the CDR3 reads TGTGCCAGCCTTAACGGGGGAAAGGACGATTCACCCCTCCACTTT. This encodes CASLNGGKDDSPLHF.

The chain recombines TRBV19 with TRBJ1-6; 10 bases match TRBD1. From germline, CDR1 is LNHDA and CDR2 SQIVND (reference sequence). V was pared by 1 base and J by 6 bases, with 9 bases of the junction left unmatched. The CDR3 covers 18 residues. The CDR3 is CASSIARIGTGANSPLHF. Here the CDR3 DNA reads TGTGCCAGTAGTATAGCCAGGATCGGGACAGGGGCTAATTCACCCCTCCACTTT.

The V and J genes are TRBV25-1 and TRBJ2-1; D is perhaps TRBD1 (6 bases). V lost 3 bases and J 8 bases, leaving 20 bases between the germline ends. The CDR3 is 16 amino acids. Germline CDR1 and CDR2: MGHDK and SYGVNS. The DNA of the CDR3 is TGTGCCAGCAGTGAGATCGTAATTAGGGGGTCGGATGAGCAGTTCTTC. This encodes CASSEIVIRGSDEQFF.

The chain links TRBV11-2 to TRBJ1-2; TRBD1 agrees at 8 bases. After removal of 5 bases from V and 5 bases from J, the junction contained 4 bases not matched to a gene. Germline loops: CDR1 SGHAT, CDR2 FQNNGV. CDR3 size: 13 residues. The CDR3 spells CASSPGQVYGYTF. In DNA form, the CDR3 reads TGTGCCAGCAGCCCGGGACAGGTTTATGGCTACACCTTC.

The rearrangement uses TRBV4-1 and TRBJ1-2; D might be TRBD1 (5 bases). The CDR3 totals 15 residues. CDR1 is MGHRA, CDR2 YSYEKL, per germline. The V end was cut by 0 bases, the J end by 4 bases, with 12 bases between. This CDR3 is CASSQDRGSAYGYTF. In DNA form, the CDR3 reads TGCGCCAGCAGCCAAGATCGGGGCAGCGCCTATGGCTACACCTTC.

The rearrangement uses TRBV5-4 and TRBJ2-5; 8 nucleotides match TRBD1. In germline, CDR1 is SGHNT, CDR2 YYREEE (reference sequence). This CDR3 is built from 16 residues. Trimming at V came to 4 bases and at J to 7 bases, leaving 15 bases not matched to a gene. CDR3 bases: TGTGCCAGCAGCCCGTCGAGCCCCGGACAGGGTGGGACCCAGTACTTC. This encodes CASSPSSPGQGGTQYF. The full variable domain, rest sourced from reference TRBV5-4 and TRBJ2-5, is ETGVTQSPTHLIKTRGQQVTLRCSSQSGHNTVSWYQQALGQGPQFIFQYYREEENGRGNFPPRFSGLQFPNYSSELNVNALELDDSALYLCASSPSSPGQGGTQYFGPGTRLLVL.

The chain joins TRBV13 to TRBJ1-3, with D maybe TRBD1 (6 bases). V lost 4 bases and J 3 bases, leaving 16 bases between the germline ends. The CDR3 totals 16 residues. CDR1 and CDR2 (germline): PRHDT, FYEKMQ (reference sequence). CDR3 nucleotides: TGTGCCAGCAGCTCAAGGGGGGGATCAGGTGGAAACACCATATATTTT. Translation: CASSSRGGSGGNTIYF.

This clone was seen just once. This chain uses TRBV7-3 with TRBJ2-2; possibly TRBD2 for D (5 bases). Trimming left V 5 bases short and J 7 bases short, with 11 bases between. This CDR3 region has 13 residues. CDR1 and CDR2 (germline): SGHTA, FQGTGA. CDR3 region: CASSIATNGELFF. The CDR3 DNA follows: TGTGCCAGCAGCATCGCGACTAACGGGGAGCTGTTTTTT. Using reference TRBV7-3 and TRBJ2-2 for the parts outside the CDR3, the full variable domain is GAGVSQTPSNKVTEKGKYVELRCDPISGHTALYWYRQSLGQGPEFLIYFQGTGAADDSGLPNDRFFAVRPEGSVSTLKIQRTERGDSAVYLCASSIATNGELFFGEGSRLTVL.

CDR3 bases: TGCGCCAGCAGCCCCGGGCGGAACTATGGCTACACCTTC. As protein: CASSPGRNYGYTF. The chain uses TRBV4-1 and TRBJ1-2, with D hard to call. V shed 4 bases and J shed 2 bases, with 8 bases lying between them. CDR1 and CDR2 (germline): MGHRA, YSYEKL. CDR3 length equals 13 residues.

V usage is TRBV4-1 and J usage is TRBJ1-2; D remains ambiguous. Germline V lookup: CDR1 MGHRA, CDR2 YSYEKL. The germline V and J ends were trimmed by 0 bases and 8 bases, with 13 bases remaining between them. This CDR3 contains 14 residues. CDR3 protein: CASSQDTVPEGYTF. The CDR3, as DNA: TGCGCCAGCAGCCAAGATACAGTCCCGGAAGGCTACACCTTC.

V gene TRBV21-1 combines with J gene TRBJ2-4; the table's D call, TRBD1, has no DNA check behind it. TRBV21-1 counts as a pseudogene. The CDR3 has 20 residues. DNA of the CDR3: TGTGCCAGCAGCAAAGGGGCCGAGACAGGGGGCTTCTCCGCCAAAAACATTCAGTACTTC. Translation: CASSKGAETGGFSAKNIQYF.

This chain links TRBV7-2 with TRBJ2-7; 7 bases are a match to TRBD1. With V trimmed by 1 base and J by 1 base, 7 bases remained unmatched. This CDR3 spans 16 amino acids. CDR1 and CDR2 from the germline V gene are SGHTA and FQGNSA. The CDR3 DNA sequence: TGTGCCAGCAGCTTAGACACAGGGGTAAAATCCTACGAGCAGTACTTC. It is translated as CASSLDTGVKSYEQYF.

This sequence joins TRBV28 and TRBJ2-7; TRBD2 agrees at 12 bases. CDR3 length equals 12 residues. The germline V gene has CDR1 MDHEN and CDR2 SYDVKM. V lost 6 bases and J lost 6; bases outside the gene matches: 0. For the CDR3, the DNA is TGTGCCAGCAGGACTAGCGGGAGCGAGCAGTACTTC. This translates into CASRTSGSEQYF.

The J gene is TRBJ1-5, the V gene TRBV29-1; D is possibly TRBD1 (5 bases). The CDR3 totals 12 residues. The germline V gene has CDR1 SQVTM and CDR2 ANQGSEA. V lost 7 bases, J lost 5 bases, and 12 bases lay in between. The CDR3 sequence: CSARVGDQPQHF. The CDR3 nucleotides read TGCAGCGCCAGGGTAGGGGATCAGCCCCAGCATTTT.

The gene calls are TRBV2 and TRBJ1-5; TRBD1 agrees at 11 bases. This CDR3 is 16 amino acids long. CDR1 SNHLY and CDR2 FYNNEI come from the germline V gene. After removal of 1 base from V and 2 bases from J, the junction contained 1 base not matched to a gene. The CDR3 DNA reads as TGTGCCAGCAGTGAAGGGACAGGGGGCGGCAATCAGCCCCAGCATTTT. It translates to CASSEGTGGGNQPQHF.

J is TRBJ2-2 and V is TRBV6-6; a weak D match, TRBD1 (5 bases). The CDR3 is made up of 15 amino acids. Trimming cost V 4 bases and J 1 base, with 10 bases left between them. Germline V gene lookup returns CDR1 MNHNY and CDR2 SVGAGI (reference sequence). CDR3: CASSFHQGNTGELFF. For the CDR3, the DNA is TGTGCCAGCAGTTTTCATCAGGGGAACACCGGGGAGCTGTTTTTT.

The gene calls are TRBV27 and TRBJ2-7; 14 nucleotides align to TRBD2. CDR1 is MNHEY and CDR2 is SMNVEV in the germline V gene (reference sequence). J gave up 5 bases and V 7 bases, and 7 bases lay outside the gene matches. The CDR3 covers 15 residues. CDR3 bases: TGTGCCAGCAAGATAGGGACTAGCGGGAGTAACGAGCAGTACTTC. It translates to CASKIGTSGSNEQYF.

This clone showed up just once. The chain has TRBV30 and TRBJ2-5; 8 bases are a match to TRBD2. The J call may be incorrect, as the DNA end agrees better with TRBJ2-7. The CDR3 has 14 amino acids. CDR1 is GTSNPN, CDR2 SVGIG, per germline (reference sequence). Here the CDR3 DNA reads TGTGCCTGGAGCTTCGGGGGGGTCCCCTACGAGCAGTACTTC. This gives the protein CAWSFGGVPYEQYF.

This clone appeared a single time. The J gene is TRBJ1-5, the V gene TRBV7-9, with no clear D. This CDR3 comprises 15 residues. The V and J ends lost 1 base and 4 bases respectively, with 11 bases between them. Looked up from germline, CDR1 is SEHNR and CDR2 is FQNEAQ (reference sequence). For the CDR3, the DNA is TGTGCCAGCAGCTTAGGGGAGGGTTTAAATCAGCCCCAGCATTTT. It is translated as CASSLGEGLNQPQHF.

In this sample, this clone turned up once. The chain employs TRBV9 and TRBJ2-7; TRBD1 is a possible D gene (6 bases). Germline loops: CDR1 SGDLS, CDR2 YYNGEE. V lost 1 base and J 1 base, leaving 9 bases between the germline ends. The CDR3 covers 14 residues. In DNA, the CDR3 is TGTGCCAGCAGCGTAACCGGGACATCCTACGAGCAGTACTTC. This translates into CASSVTGTSYEQYF.

The chain recombines TRBV12-5 with TRBJ2-1; 9 bases are shared with TRBD2. This CDR3 region has 18 residues. Germline assignment: CDR1 LGHNT and CDR2 FRNRAP. Unmatched junction bases numbered 13, after V lost 2 bases and J lost 5 bases. The CDR3, as DNA: TGTGCTAGTGGTTTGTATAGCGGGGGAGAATCCCGAAACAATGAGCAGTTCTTC. It yields the protein CASGLYSGGESRNNEQFF.

The V gene is TRBV5-6, the J gene TRBJ2-5; D tentatively reads TRBD1 or TRBD2 (6 bases each). Germline V CDR1 and CDR2: SGHDT, YYEEEE. V was shortened by 4 bases and J by 7 bases, with 17 bases between the two germline ends. The CDR3 length is 14 residues. The CDR3 region has the DNA TGTGCCAGCAGCCTGGGGGGCGGTGCTACGACCCAGTACTTC. Protein product: CASSLGGGATTQYF.

This clone was detected a few times. The chain employs TRBV27 and TRBJ2-7; 7 bases line up with TRBD2. Germline values: CDR1 MNHEY, CDR2 SMNVEV (reference sequence). Losses at the gene ends were 2 bases for V and 2 bases for J; bases not matched to a gene: 6. The CDR3 length is 15 residues. CDR3 sequence (DNA): TGTGCCAGCAGTTTAAGTCTAGCGGAGACCTACGAGCAGTACTTC. Protein product: CASSLSLAETYEQYF.

The chain has TRBV19 and TRBJ2-1; possible D gene TRBD2, 6 bases. In germline, CDR1 is LNHDA, CDR2 SQIVND (reference sequence). Trimming cost V 5 bases and J 1 base, with 15 bases left between them. CDR3 length: 16 residues. The CDR3 protein is CASSLTGLLSYNEQFF. The DNA for the CDR3 is TGTGCCAGTAGTCTCACGGGACTTTTATCCTACAATGAGCAGTTCTTC.

This chain joins TRBV2 and TRBJ2-2; TRBD2 is a possible D gene (7 bases). This CDR3 spans 12 amino acids. V lost 6 bases, J lost 6 bases, and 8 bases lay in between. Germline lookup yields CDR1 SNHLY and CDR2 FYNNEI. CDR3 protein: CASRGGAGELFF. CDR3 nucleotide sequence: TGTGCCAGCAGAGGGGGGGCCGGGGAGCTGTTTTTT.

V usage is TRBV2 and J usage is TRBJ2-1; 9 bases line up with TRBD2. The CDR3 has 17 amino acids. The germline CDR1 and CDR2 sequences are SNHLY and FYNNEI. V lost 6 bases to trimming and J lost 8 bases; unmatched junction nucleotides: 17. CDR3 bases: TGTGCCAGCAGCTTCCTAATCGGTAGCGGGAGAGAGGATGAGCAGTTCTTC. This sequence encodes CASSFLIGSGREDEQFF.

The chain joins TRBV19 to TRBJ1-3, with D unresolved. CDR3 length equals 15 residues. With 3 bases removed from V and 0 bases from J, the gap between germline ends came to 9 bases. Germline-derived CDR1 and CDR2 are LNHDA and SQIVND (reference sequence). The CDR3 DNA reads TGTGCCAGTAGTATTTCTGGAAACTCTGGAAACACCATATATTTT. Translation: CASSISGNSGNTIYF.

The V call is TRBV28, the J call TRBJ2-7; the match to TRBD1 covers 7 bases. The CDR3 runs 13 residues. Germline-derived CDR1 and CDR2 are MDHEN and SYDVKM. V trimming: 5 bases; J trimming: 7 bases; junction bases outside the gene matches: 8. CDR3 bases: TGTGCCAGCAGTGGACAGGACATCCTGGAGCAGTACGTC. It translates to CASSGQDILEQYV.

The chain is built from TRBV29-1 and TRBJ2-5; TRBD1 matches 9 bases. After removal of 8 bases from V and 7 bases from J, the junction contained 8 bases not matched to a gene. CDR1 is SQVTM, CDR2 ANQGSEA, per germline. The CDR3 runs to 12 residues. The CDR3 loop reads CSIYRGLGTQYF. The CDR3 DNA follows: TGCAGCATTTACAGGGGGCTGGGGACCCAGTACTTC. The full variable domain, rest sourced from reference TRBV29-1 and TRBJ2-5, is SAVISQKPSRDICQRGTSLTIQCQVDSQVTMMFWYRQQPGQSLTLIATANQGSEATYESGFVIDKFPISRPNLTFSTLTVSNMSPEDSSIYLCSIYRGLGTQYFGPGTRLLVL.